This TCR beta chain originates from a study of Ad26.COV2.S vaccination and SARS-CoV-2 variants. About the study: Enrollment placed the donor in the COV1001 Ad26.COV2.S trial arm.

Treatment indicated: around 19 received Ad26.COV2.S at low or high dose, single or two shots; 5 received placebo; per-sample allocation not given. Vaccine and placebo recipients were sampled on day 63 after the first injection. Expression of Wuhan-strain SARS-CoV-2 spike came from the Ad26 vector that formed the vaccine. Sequencing used immunoSEQ multiplex PCR; TCRdb keeps in-frame clones, though not all of them. The table lists hundreds of thousands of clones, over 75% of them singletons. Study results and caveats: Reports say spike-specific CD8+ and CD4+ T cell responses covered substantial breadth after vaccination. It was vaccine recipients, not placebo recipients, who had the higher spike-specific TCR breadth.

About this clone: Its antigen is not identified.

With 1 base removed from V and 7 bases from J, the gap between germline ends came to 11 bases. Germline loops: CDR1 LNHNV, CDR2 YYDKDF (reference sequence). CDR3 length: 13 amino acids. This specimen was peripheral blood, taken in a trial of Ad26.COV2.S vaccine versus placebo. The sequence came from a person between 18 and 65 years old who received the Ad26.COV2.S COVID-19 vaccine or a placebo. V is TRBV15 and J is TRBJ2-7, with D perhaps matching TRBD2 (6 bases). The CDR3 region has the DNA TGTGCCACCAGCAGAGGTCTGGGGGGAGAGCAGTACTTC. Protein product: CATSRGLGGEQYF.